The 6 T cell receptor beta chains given below trace back to one sample, sequenced in a study of T-cell memory formation after mild COVID-19. From the 5' RACE reads, TCRdb called clonotypes with MiXCR, one entry per CDR3 protein. The sample carries 40,000 to 60,000 distinct CDR3 sequences, less than 15% recorded once. Sample: PBMCs or a T cell subset sorted from them (not recorded which). The receptors come from a man aged 18 to 35 who had mild COVID-19 (a few samples of this study predate the infection). Cell type and time point are not known.

This chain uses TRBV24-1 with TRBJ1-2; 7 nucleotides agree with TRBD1. CDR1 KGHDR and CDR2 SFDVKD come from the germline V gene. The CDR3 extends over 15 amino acids. V shed 3 bases, J shed 4 bases, and the junction held 7 bases outside the gene matches. CDR3 protein: CATSDPQGEGYGYTF. CDR3 DNA sequence: TGTGCCACCAGTGATCCGCAGGGGGAGGGCTATGGCTACACCTTC.

Many counts were recorded for this clonotype. The V gene is TRBV7-2, the J gene TRBJ2-7; TRBD2 is a possible D gene (5 bases). Germline-derived CDR1 and CDR2 are SGHTA and FQGNSA. The ends were cut back, 2 bases at V and 2 bases at J, with 7 bases in the middle. This CDR3 comprises 13 residues. Written as DNA, the CDR3 is TGTGCCAGCAGCTTACGAGGGACCTACGAGCAGTACGTC. This sequence encodes CASSLRGTYEQYV.

V is TRBV20-1 and J is TRBJ1-3; the D gene is possibly TRBD1 (5 bases). Germline V CDR1 and CDR2: DFQATT, SNEGSKA (reference sequence). Trimming pared 2 bases from V and 3 bases from J, leaving 8 bases between. This CDR3 has 13 residues. The CDR3 loop reads CSARTGGGNTIYF. The CDR3 DNA is TGCAGTGCTAGAACGGGGGGTGGAAACACCATATATTTT.

The chain has TRBV7-9 and TRBJ2-3, with 7 bases matching TRBD2. V gave up 2 bases and J gave up 3 bases; unmatched junction bases: 8. The length of the CDR3 is 16 residues. The germline CDR1 and CDR2 sequences are SEHNR and FQNEAQ (reference sequence). The CDR3 is CASSLSAGDFTDTQYF. The CDR3 bases are TGTGCCAGCAGCTTATCCGCGGGGGACTTTACAGATACGCAGTATTTT.

The V gene is TRBV6-6, the J gene TRBJ1-3; D is perhaps TRBD1 (5 bases). The CDR3 length is 14 residues. Trimming stripped 8 bases from V and 0 bases from J, with 11 bases between. Per the germline V gene, CDR1 is MNHNY and CDR2 is SVGAGI (reference sequence). In nucleotides, the CDR3 is TGTGCCAGCCAGCGGGGCGTCTCTGGAAACACCATATATTTT. Translation gives CASQRGVSGNTIYF.

This clonotype was detected a few times. The gene calls are TRBV7-2 and TRBJ1-2; 7 bases line up with TRBD1. V gave up 5 bases and J gave up 4 bases; unmatched junction bases: 7. The CDR3 consists of 14 residues. CDR1 is SGHTA, CDR2 FQGNSA, per germline. CDR3 in DNA: TGTGCCAGCAGCCTAACCGGGACAGCCTATGGCTACACCTTC. Translated: CASSLTGTAYGYTF. The whole variable domain, remainder taken from reference TRBV7-2 and TRBJ1-2, is GAGVSQSPSNKVTEKGKDVELRCDPISGHTALYWYRQSLGQGLEFLIYFQGNSAPDKSGLPSDRFSAERTGGSVSTLTIQRTQQEDSAVYLCASSLTGTAYGYTFGSGTRLTVV.